Described below is a single T cell receptor (beta chain) sequence and its context. Antigen specificity is unknown. This specimen belongs to a study of shared clonotypes between healthy human individuals. CD45RO-negative, CCR7-positively selected cells formed the naive CD8 fraction, excluding terminally differentiated effector memory CD45RA+ cells. Libraries were prepared by immunoSEQ multiplex PCR; TCRdb keeps only in-frame clonotypes and omits some of them. The repertoire has hundreds of thousands of clones, approximately 96% of them found once; the top ten carry approximately 0.1%. Study findings and constraints: Relative to memory subsets, naive subsets generally showed larger estimated richness. Naive CD4 clonotypes were shared across a few donors at about 5.3%. Researchers sampled blood only, noting tissue repertoires likely differ.

The CDR3 sequence is 16 residues long. Germline lookup yields CDR1 SEHNR and CDR2 FQNEAQ (reference sequence). With 2 bases clipped from V and 2 bases from J, the junction kept 6 bases outside the gene matches. V is TRBV7-9 and J is TRBJ2-3; 8 nucleotides match TRBD2. Source material: naive CD8+ T cells sorted from blood. The sequence was collected from a woman aged 25 to 39 in good health. DNA of the CDR3: TGTGCCAGCAGCTTATACGCGGGAGGATTCACAGATACGCAGTATTTT. The encoded protein is CASSLYAGGFTDTQYF. Variable domain in full (rest from reference TRBV7-9 and TRBJ2-3): DTGVSQNPRHKITKRGQNVTFRCDPISEHNRLYWYRQTLGQGPEFLTYFQNEAQLEKSRLLSDRFSAERPKGSFSTLEIQRTEQGDSAMYLCASSLYAGGFTDTQYFGPGTRLTVL.